These T cell receptor beta chains were read from a single sample in a study of T cell repertoires in cytomegalovirus infection. From the reads, TCRdb called clonotypes with MiXCR, one entry per CDR3 protein. In the table there are about 320,000 distinct CDR3 sequences, 9% to 9.5% of which are singletons. The specimen was PBMCs. The receptors stem from a human donor in good health (CMV status not recorded). Some clones in this sample may be carry-over from other donors' samples. The CDR3 runs from the conserved cysteine through the conserved F or W.

V gene: TRBV7-2; CDR3 protein: CASSLALRRRAYNSPLHF
V gene: TRBV28; CDR3 protein: CASQNTEAFF
V gene: TRBV28; CDR3 protein: CASSLKNFYSNQPQHF
V gene: TRBV14; CDR3 protein: CASSQTAGLGQETQYF
V gene: TRBV18; CDR3 protein: CASSPLLTEETQYF
V gene: TRBV7-8; CDR3 protein: CASVPTGGGYEQYF
V gene: TRBV27; CDR3 protein: CASSLTPGRAGTEAFF
V gene: TRBV12-3/TRBV12-4; CDR3 protein: CASREGQSSYNSPLHF
V gene: TRBV20-1; CDR3 protein: CSARDSGLAGVYNEQFF
V gene: TRBV7-2; CDR3 protein: CASSSGVLSGYTF
V gene: TRBV20-1; CDR3 protein: CSARGGASGDRNSYEQYF
V gene: TRBV7-2; CDR3 protein: CASSLGGTGQYGYTF
V gene: TRBV7-2; CDR3 protein: CASSLSVGTNEQFF
V gene: TRBV27; CDR3 protein: CASSPRPPWEQYF
V gene: TRBV7-6; CDR3 protein: CASSFDKNTEAFF
V gene: TRBV4-2; CDR3 protein: CASSLSGWGGDYGYTF
V gene: TRBV28; CDR3 protein: CASMKNSGANVLTF
V gene: TRBV29-1; CDR3 protein: CSDTGTMGATQYF
V gene: TRBV28; CDR3 protein: CASRRSYEQYF
V gene: TRBV7-6; CDR3 protein: CASSLGSVNEQFF
V gene: TRBV6-2/TRBV6-3; CDR3 protein: CASSYVIASSYNEQFF
V gene: TRBV19; CDR3 protein: CASSIGTVGEQYF
V gene: TRBV10-3; CDR3 protein: CAISESGGATNEKLFF
V gene: TRBV6-2/TRBV6-3; CDR3 protein: CASSYFDRDQPQHF
V gene: TRBV28; CDR3 protein: CASSPWEGGGNQPQHF
V gene: TRBV12-3/TRBV12-4; CDR3 protein: CASSLTTYQPQHF
V gene: TRBV28; CDR3 protein: CASTSGGGSYNEQFF
V gene: TRBV7-9; CDR3 protein: CASSPRTGLFTEAFF
V gene: TRBV19; CDR3 protein: CASRQLRSSYNEQFF
V gene: TRBV6-1; CDR3 protein: CASRMDRSTEAFF
V gene: TRBV28; CDR3 protein: CASSLFEVRRDRAPTGELFF
V gene: TRBV5-1; CDR3 protein: CASSLPHRDTEAFF
V gene: TRBV27; CDR3 protein: CASSLSGRSYGYTF
V gene: TRBV7-9; CDR3 protein: CASSSGRDRAEGYTF
V gene: TRBV28; CDR3 protein: CASSLKTGARETQYF
V gene: TRBV14; CDR3 protein: CASSQDRTSGREGGNEQFF
V gene: TRBV27; CDR3 protein: CASSPPPWSGGVQRVNEQFF
V gene: TRBV20-1; CDR3 protein: CSARTRQGGGQGQPQHF
V gene: TRBV4-2; CDR3 protein: CASSQKHSTGNQPQHF
V gene: TRBV2; CDR3 protein: CASSPYEQYF
V gene: TRBV20-1; CDR3 protein: CSATEGGHEKLFF
V gene: TRBV7-2; CDR3 protein: CASSSYGSTIYF